The clone carrying this TCR beta chain is a singleton in its sample. This record belongs to a study of blood T cell repertoires in COVID-19. Adults between about 18 and 89 years of age took part from 20 to 25 US areas. Recovered status applied to Cohort 3 donors who had two consecutive negative PCRs. It also applied to those with clearance or with symptom resolution. TCRdb's table, derived via immunoSEQ multiplex PCR, lists solely in-frame clones and lacks some. The table includes some 390,000 clones, 85% to 90% detected once. The sequence was collected from a woman in her twenties or thirties who had recovered from COVID-19. Sequencing used PBMCs or T cells enriched from blood (not recorded which).

Here the CDR3 DNA reads TGTGCCAGCAGCCAAGTGGCTTTCACAGATACGCAGTATTTT. Translated, it gives CASSQVAFTDTQYF. V usage is TRBV4-2 and J usage is TRBJ2-3; D is undetermined. The CDR3 runs to 14 residues. V dropped 1 base and J dropped 2 bases, with 7 bases sitting between them. Germline CDR1 LGHNA, CDR2 YNFKEQ.